A selection of T cell receptor beta chains follows, all from one sample in a study of neurological immune-mediated disorders. Each CDR3 protein is one row after TCRdb ran MiXCR on the 5' RACE reads. In the table there are around 70,000 distinct CDR3 sequences, roughly 5% of which are singletons. The sequenced sample was PBMCs. The receptors originated from a woman between 25 and 40 years old with multiple sclerosis. CDR3s include the opening cysteine and the closing phenylalanine or tryptophan. The D gene is left open where the match is weak. Rows give clone size only sometimes, using once, few, many, or a class for an expanded clone.

13,TRBV20-1,TRBJ1-1,-,many,TGCAGTGCTAGAGAGTCAGGGAAGGCTGAAGCTTTCTTT,CSARESGKAEAFF
15,TRBV5-1,TRBJ2-1,TRBD2,many,TGCGCCAGCAGCTCCAGACTAGCGGGGGACGGTGAGCAGTTCTTC,CASSSRLAGDGEQFF
15,TRBV20-1,TRBJ2-3,-,few,TGCAGTGCTAGAGAATCTACCCCAAACACAGATACGCAGTATTTT,CSARESTPNTDTQYF
14,TRBV5-1,TRBJ2-2,-,many,TGCGCCAGCAGTCGGGACCTTGACGTCGTGGAGCTGTTTTTT,CASSRDLDVVELFF
16,TRBV18,TRBJ2-1,TRBD2,-,TGTGCCAGCTCACCCCTAGCGGGGTCCTCCTACAATGAGCAGTTCTTC,CASSPLAGSSYNEQFF
13,TRBV10-1,TRBJ2-2,TRBD2,many,TGCGCCAGCAGTGAGCGGGGGGCCGGGGAGCTGTTTTTT,CASSERGAGELFF
15,TRBV5-1,TRBJ1-4,-,many,TGCGCCAGCAGCTCGGTCGGGCAGGCTAATGAAAAACTGTTTTTT,CASSSVGQANEKLFF
14,TRBV6-5,TRBJ1-2,TRBD1,many,TGTGCCAGCAGTATCAAACAGGGGGCGCAGGGCTACACCTTC,CASSIKQGAQGYTF
12,TRBV7-2,TRBJ2-1,TRBD2,many,TGTGCCAGCAGCTTACTAGCGGGTGAGCAGTTCTTC,CASSLLAGEQFF
9,TRBV20-1,TRBJ2-1,-,-,TGCAGTGCGGGGGTTGAGCAGTTCTTC,CSAGVEQFF
15,TRBV5-1,TRBJ1-3,-,many,TGCGCCAGCAGCACCTACCCAGGGTCTGGAAACACCATATATTTT,CASSTYPGSGNTIYF
13,TRBV28,TRBJ1-1,TRBD1,many,TGTGCCAGCAGTATCGAGGGGGCAACTGAAGCTTTCTTT,CASSIEGATEAFF
14,TRBV5-1,TRBJ2-4,-,many,TGCGCCAGCAGCTTTGGACTCCCAGGTGACATTCAGTACTTC,CASSFGLPGDIQYF
15,TRBV25-1,TRBJ2-7,TRBD1,-,TGTGCCAGCAGTGACAGGGACAGGGGTACCTACGAGCAGTACTTC,CASSDRDRGTYEQYF
14,TRBV28,TRBJ2-1,-,-,TGTGCCAGCAGTTTAGGCAATCTCCCCGGTGAGCAGTTCTTC,CASSLGNLPGEQFF